The text below deals with one T cell receptor beta chain. This entry comes from a study of blood T cell repertoires in COVID-19. Study information: The origin of the acute and convalescent COVID-19 samples was the United States, Italy and Spain. PBMCs, B-cell-depleted T cells, or T cells were the source of the cDNA or gDNA that made up the material.

Assay used: immunoSEQ multiplex PCR; TCRdb lists only in-frame clones, some missing. The sample contains 45,000 to 50,000 clones, approximately 83% of which appear only once. The sequencing sample was made of peripheral blood. This sequence originates from a woman at least 80 years old with COVID-19, enrolled during active disease.

Here the CDR3 DNA reads TGTGCCAGCAGAGCCTTTAATGAGCAGTTCTTC. Amino acid sequence: CASRAFNEQFF. The J gene is TRBJ2-1, the V gene TRBV6-5, with D unclear. CDR3 length: 11 amino acids. Trimming took off 6 bases at V and 7 bases at J, with 7 bases between the two ends. Germline assignment: CDR1 MNHEY and CDR2 SVGAGI.